The 20 T cell receptor beta chains given below trace back to one sample, sequenced in a study of Graves' ophthalmopathy and Graves' hyperthyroidism. Amplification of the TCR beta CDR3 regions used RNA transcripts (as template). The first-round RT-PCR employed HTBI primers together with the Qiagen OneStep RT-PCR kit. A multiplex PCR was then performed as the second round. TCRdb analysed the multiplex PCR reads with MiXCR anew, one entry per CDR3 protein. The sample lists hundreds of thousands of distinct CDR3 sequences; about 20% were seen once. Sequences were obtained from peripheral blood. The receptor source for this set is a young woman with stable Graves' hyperthyroidism. Some clones in this sample may be carry-over from other donors' samples.

This clonotype was seen only a few times. The chain is built from TRBV4-2 and TRBJ2-2, with D perhaps TRBD2 (5 bases). Germline V gene lookup returns CDR1 LGHNA and CDR2 YNFKEQ. This CDR3 region has 15 residues. V was cut by 4 bases and J by 1 base, with 10 bases left in between. CDR3 amino acids: CASSPLSGNTGELFF. DNA for the CDR3: TGTGCCAGCAGCCCCCTCAGCGGGAACACCGGGGAGCTGTTTTTT.

The rearrangement links TRBV6-1 to TRBJ1-2; D uncertain. The CDR3 length is 16 residues. Trimming pared 5 bases from V and 2 bases from J, leaving 18 bases between. CDR1 and CDR2 (germline): MNHNS, SASEGT. The CDR3 reads CASSKRSRPPNYGYTF. CDR3 coding DNA: TGTGCCAGCAGTAAAAGATCACGGCCTCCAAACTATGGCTACACCTTC.

V is TRBV11-2 and J is TRBJ2-2, with 7 bases matching TRBD2. The CDR3 spans 16 residues. V lost 1 base and J lost 9; bases outside the gene matches: 11. Germline loops: CDR1 SGHAT, CDR2 FQNNGV. CDR3 region: CASSLGGAGVRRELFF. The CDR3 DNA is TGTGCCAGCAGCTTAGGCGGCGCGGGAGTTAGGCGGGAGCTGTTTTTT.

The chain uses TRBV27 and TRBJ1-2; D remains unclear. Germline V gives CDR1 MNHEY, CDR2 SMNVEV (reference sequence). V was cut by 1 base and J by 5 bases, with 14 bases left in between. The length of the CDR3 is 15 residues. CDR3 nucleotides: TGTGCCAGCAGTTTATACCCGGGCGCCGTTTATGGCTACACCTTC. It specifies CASSLYPGAVYGYTF.

This clonotype appeared a few times. This chain connects TRBV20-1 to TRBJ2-7; D uncertain. This CDR3 is 13 amino acids long. The V gene's germline CDR1 is DFQATT and CDR2 SNEGSKA (reference sequence). Trimming took off 6 bases at V and 6 bases at J, with 18 bases between the two ends. The CDR3 reads CSAAGPRFGEQYF. The CDR3 DNA follows: TGCAGTGCAGCCGGGCCAAGATTCGGCGAGCAGTACTTC.

This clonotype was observed at least ten times. The V and J genes are TRBV6-2 or TRBV6-3 and TRBJ1-2; maybe TRBD1 (5 bases). This CDR3 contains 14 residues. Between the trimmed V and J ends, which lost 2 bases and 7 bases, there was a span of 14 bases. Germline values: CDR1 MNHEY, CDR2 SVGEGT. Here the CDR3 DNA reads TGTGCCAGCAGTTACCAGGGATGGCAGGCTGGCTACACCTTC. This sequence encodes CASSYQGWQAGYTF.

This chain joins TRBV20-1 and TRBJ2-7; TRBD1 aligns across 7 bases. V gave up 5 bases and J gave up 2 bases; unmatched junction bases: 3. Germline CDR1 is DFQATT and CDR2 is SNEGSKA (reference sequence). This CDR3 is 12 amino acids long. CDR3 loop: CSAPRGPYEQYF. The CDR3 DNA is TGCAGTGCTCCTAGGGGGCCCTACGAGCAGTACTTC.

The genes are TRBV11-2 and TRBJ1-1; no firm D call. Trimming took off 4 bases at V and 4 bases at J, with 16 bases between the two ends. CDR3 length: 15 residues. Germline V CDR1 and CDR2: SGHAT, FQNNGV. The CDR3 spells CASSSHLGLGTEAFF. CDR3 bases: TGTGCCAGCAGCTCCCATTTGGGGTTGGGCACTGAAGCTTTCTTT. Full variable domain (rest looked up from reference TRBV11-2 and TRBJ1-1): EAGVAQSPRYKIIEKRQSVAFWCNPISGHATLYWYQQILGQGPKLLIQFQNNGVVDDSQLPKDRFSAERLKGVDSTLKIQPAKLEDSAVYLCASSSHLGLGTEAFFGQGTRLTVV.

This clonotype was recorded a few times. This chain links TRBV30 with TRBJ2-5; possibly TRBD2 for D (5 bases). Trimming took 0 bases from V and 1 from J, leaving 6 bases between them. CDR3 length: 13 residues. Per germline, CDR1 GTSNPN and CDR2 SVGIG (reference sequence). The CDR3 DNA reads as TGTGCCTGGAGTGTAGGGAGCCAAGAGACCCAGTACTTC. This encodes CAWSVGSQETQYF.

About this clonotype itself: A much larger clone sits a single nucleotide away, making a read error possible. V is TRBV4-2 and J is TRBJ2-2; weak D call: TRBD1 (6 bases). CDR1 and CDR2 (germline): LGHNA, YNFKEQ. There are 19 residues in the CDR3. CDR3 in DNA: TGTGTCAGCAGCCCGGTCCGTGGTGGAACAGGGACGAACACCGGGGAGCTGTTTTTT. Protein product: CVSSPVRGGTGTNTGELFF.

V is TRBV11-3 and J is TRBJ2-2; D is uncertain. The ends were cut back, 5 bases at V and 7 bases at J, with 14 bases in the middle. This CDR3 comprises 14 residues. Germline CDR1 is SGHNT and CDR2 is YENEEA. The DNA of the CDR3 is TGTGCCAGCAGCGTATTTGCAGTTAGCGGGGAGCTGTTTTTT. Amino acid sequence: CASSVFAVSGELFF.

The sample holds many counts of this clonotype. This chain joins TRBV10-3 and TRBJ2-2, with D possibly being TRBD2 (5 bases). The CDR3 runs to 13 residues. The V end was cut by 8 bases, the J end by 7 bases, with 14 bases between. Germline V gives CDR1 ENHRY, CDR2 SYGVKD. The CDR3 protein is CAIAGGVDGELFF. Here the CDR3 DNA reads TGTGCCATCGCAGGAGGCGTGGACGGGGAGCTGTTTTTT.

This clonotype has at least ten counts. The V gene is TRBV6-2 or TRBV6-3, the J gene TRBJ1-2; TRBD1 matches 7 bases. The CDR3 has 14 residues. The V segment lost 4 bases and the J segment 6 bases; nucleotides outside the gene matches: 8. In germline, CDR1 is MNHEY, CDR2 SVGEGT. The CDR3 DNA reads as TGTGCCAGCAGTTTCCGGACAGGATGGGATGGCTACACCTTC. This sequence encodes CASSFRTGWDGYTF.

The CDR3 region has the DNA TGTGCCAGCAGCCACCGGACAGGGTCCGCCTACGAGCAGTACTTC. It is translated as CASSHRTGSAYEQYF. The V gene is TRBV14, the J gene TRBJ2-7; 8 nucleotides match TRBD1. The germline V gene has CDR1 SGHDN and CDR2 FVKESK. Unmatched junction bases numbered 6, after V lost 3 bases and J lost 2 bases. The CDR3 length is 15 residues.

The genes are TRBV6-2 or TRBV6-3 and TRBJ2-2, with D perhaps matching TRBD1 (5 bases). V was shortened by 7 bases and J by 0 bases, with 18 bases between the two germline ends. Germline values: CDR1 MNHEY, CDR2 SVGEGT. The CDR3 has 17 residues. CDR3 coding DNA: TGTGCCAGCACAAGTATCGCAGGGCGATCGAACACCGGGGAGCTGTTTTTT. Amino acids: CASTSIAGRSNTGELFF.

This clonotype was recorded at least ten times. The chain combines TRBV6-5 with TRBJ2-5; the D is unclear. Trimming stripped 2 bases from V and 5 bases from J, with 9 bases between. Germline V CDR1 and CDR2: MNHEY, SVGAGI. The CDR3 totals 13 residues. This CDR3 reads CASSYDIWETQYF. The CDR3 DNA follows: TGTGCCAGCAGTTACGACATTTGGGAGACCCAGTACTTC.

This clonotype was recorded only once. V is TRBV5-1 and J is TRBJ1-2; no clear D gene. The germline CDR1 and CDR2 sequences are SGHRS and YFSETQ. Trimming removed 0 bases from V and 3 bases from J, with 12 bases in between. This CDR3 has 15 residues. The CDR3 DNA reads as TGCGCCAGCAGCTTGGGGTCGGGCAGCGACTATGGCTACACCTTC. This codes for CASSLGSGSDYGYTF.

This clonotype was seen repeatedly, ten times or more. J is TRBJ1-2 and V is TRBV7-9; D is uncertain. V was clipped by 4 bases and J by 4 bases, with 16 bases between them. The CDR3 length is 15 residues. In germline, CDR1 is SEHNR, CDR2 FQNEAQ (reference sequence). CDR3 in amino acids: CASSSTPTSVYGYTF. DNA of the CDR3: TGTGCCAGCAGCTCGACACCAACATCTGTCTATGGCTACACCTTC. The full variable domain, rest sourced from reference TRBV7-9 and TRBJ1-2, is DTGVSQNPRHKITKRGQNVTFRCDPISEHNRLYWYRQTLGQGPEFLTYFQNEAQLEKSRLLSDRFSAERPKGSFSTLEIQRTEQGDSAMYLCASSSTPTSVYGYTFGSGTRLTVV.

The table lists this clonotype with a few counts. The V and J genes are TRBV24-1 and TRBJ1-2, with 8 bases fitting TRBD1. Germline values: CDR1 KGHDR, CDR2 SFDVKD. The trim removed 3 bases at V and 4 bases at J, leaving 6 bases unmatched. The CDR3 is 15 amino acids. CDR3 coding DNA: TGTGCCACCAGTGATGTCAGGGGGCTCGGCTATGGCTACACCTTC. It codes for CATSDVRGLGYGYTF.

At least ten counts were recorded for this clonotype. This chain connects TRBV20-1 to TRBJ2-5; unclear D gene. The V and J ends lost 1 base and 2 bases respectively, with 11 bases between them. CDR1 is DFQATT, CDR2 SNEGSKA, per germline (reference sequence). This CDR3 has 14 residues. This CDR3 is CSARGLLQQETQYF. The CDR3 DNA reads TGCAGTGCTAGAGGGCTACTACAACAAGAGACCCAGTACTTC.